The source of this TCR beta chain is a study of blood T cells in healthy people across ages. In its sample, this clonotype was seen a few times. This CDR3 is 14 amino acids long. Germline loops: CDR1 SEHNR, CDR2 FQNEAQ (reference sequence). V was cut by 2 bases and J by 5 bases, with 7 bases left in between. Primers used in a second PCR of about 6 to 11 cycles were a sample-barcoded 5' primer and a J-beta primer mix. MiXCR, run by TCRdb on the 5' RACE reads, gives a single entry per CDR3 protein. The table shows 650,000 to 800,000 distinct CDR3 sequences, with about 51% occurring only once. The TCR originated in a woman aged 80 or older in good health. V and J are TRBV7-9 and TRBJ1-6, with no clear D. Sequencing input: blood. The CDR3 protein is CASSLSADNSPLHF. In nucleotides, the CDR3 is TGTGCCAGCAGCTTAAGTGCAGATAATTCACCCCTCCACTTT.